This T cell receptor beta chain was identified during a study of shared clonotypes between healthy human individuals. Findings of the study overall: Collection of samples was limited to blood; tissue repertoires likely differ. Researchers found naive subsets generally carried larger estimated richness than memory subsets.

Germline loops: CDR1 LNHDA, CDR2 SQIVND (reference sequence). CDR3 length: 15 amino acids. The germline V and J ends were trimmed by 1 base and 2 bases, with 12 bases remaining between them. Each of the donors was a healthy adult who was HIV-negative and had not had a recent acute infection or vaccination. As to this clone: Its target is not known.

Generated by immunoSEQ multiplex PCR, the TCRdb table keeps only in-frame clones and is missing some. This table holds about 2.3 million clones, around 92% found once. The chain combines TRBV19 with TRBJ2-7; D might be TRBD2 (6 bases). Sequencing was performed on naive CD4+ T cells from PBMCs. Subset: CD45RA+ positively selected. This sequence originates from a man aged 18 to 30 in good health. Some clones in this sample may be carry-over from other donors' samples. The CDR3 DNA reads TGTGCCAGTAGTATAGCAGGAGGGCCGACCTACGAGCAGTACTTC. Its protein product is CASSIAGGPTYEQYF.